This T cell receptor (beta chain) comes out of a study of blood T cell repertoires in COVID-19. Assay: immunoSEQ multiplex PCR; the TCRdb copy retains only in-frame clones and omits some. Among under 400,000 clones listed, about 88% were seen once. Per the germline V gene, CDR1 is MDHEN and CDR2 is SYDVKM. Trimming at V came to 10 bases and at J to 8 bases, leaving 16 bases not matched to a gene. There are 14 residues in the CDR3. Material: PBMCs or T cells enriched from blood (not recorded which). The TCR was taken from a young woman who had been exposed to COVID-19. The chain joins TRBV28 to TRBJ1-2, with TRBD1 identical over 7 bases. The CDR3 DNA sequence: TGTGCCACCCAGGTAACAGGGGTAGTAGCAGGCTACACCTTC. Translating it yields CATQVTGVVAGYTF.